Below, one T cell receptor (beta chain) is given with its context. What it binds is not known. This sample is part of a study of T cell responses to AZD1222 COVID-19 vaccine. Study results and limitations: At study baseline, merely a handful of AZD1222 recipients were seropositive. Sampling captured repertoires only after the peak T cell response. Spike regions recognized by vaccine-associated CD4 TCRs spanned the protein, led by 160-218 and 743-854. Per reports, nearly half of all spike-specific TCRs target regions that are unmutated in variants.

Assay: immunoSEQ multiplex PCR; the TCRdb copy retains only in-frame clones and omits some. The repertoire has around 80,000 clones, over 75% of them found once; the top ten carry roughly a tenth. V dropped 0 bases and J dropped 2 bases, with 5 bases sitting between them. Germline V CDR1 and CDR2: WSHSY, SAAADI. The length of the CDR3 is 15 residues. This specimen consisted of peripheral blood, obtained on day 0 of AZD1222 vaccination. The receptor comes from an adult in good health. This chain joins TRBV10-2 and TRBJ2-6, with no clear D. CDR3 nucleotides: TGCGCCAGCAGTGAGTCTAGGGCTGGGGCCAACGTCCTGACTTTC. Protein: CASSESRAGANVLTF.